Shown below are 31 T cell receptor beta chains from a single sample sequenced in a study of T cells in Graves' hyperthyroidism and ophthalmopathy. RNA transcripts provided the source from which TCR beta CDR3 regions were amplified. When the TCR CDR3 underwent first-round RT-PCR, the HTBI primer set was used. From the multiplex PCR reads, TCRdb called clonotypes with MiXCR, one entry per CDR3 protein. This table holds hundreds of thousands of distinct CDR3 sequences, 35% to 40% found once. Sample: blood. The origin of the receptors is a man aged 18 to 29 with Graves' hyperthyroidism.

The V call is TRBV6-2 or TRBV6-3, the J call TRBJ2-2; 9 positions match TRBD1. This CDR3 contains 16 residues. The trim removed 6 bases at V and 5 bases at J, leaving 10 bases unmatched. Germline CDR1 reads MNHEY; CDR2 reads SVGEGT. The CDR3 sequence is CASSPGTGIVTGELFF. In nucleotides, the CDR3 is TGTGCCAGCAGCCCCGGGACAGGGATTGTAACCGGGGAGCTGTTTTTT.

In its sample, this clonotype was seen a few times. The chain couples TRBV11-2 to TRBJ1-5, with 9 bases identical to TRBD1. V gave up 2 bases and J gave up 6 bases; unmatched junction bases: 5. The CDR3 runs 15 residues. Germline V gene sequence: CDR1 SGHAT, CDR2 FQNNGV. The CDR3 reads CASSLNTGGVQPQHF. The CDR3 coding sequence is TGTGCCAGCAGCTTAAACACAGGGGGCGTTCAGCCCCAGCATTTT. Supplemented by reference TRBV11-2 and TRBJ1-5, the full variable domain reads EAGVAQSPRYKIIEKRQSVAFWCNPISGHATLYWYQQILGQGPKLLIQFQNNGVVDDSQLPKDRFSAERLKGVDSTLKIQPAKLEDSAVYLCASSLNTGGVQPQHFGDGTRLSIL.

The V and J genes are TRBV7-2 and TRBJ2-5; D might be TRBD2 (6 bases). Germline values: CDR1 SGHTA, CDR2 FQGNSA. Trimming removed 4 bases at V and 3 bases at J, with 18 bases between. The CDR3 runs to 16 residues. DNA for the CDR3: TGTGCCAGCAGCTCAGTCGCGGGATATGGGGAAGAGACCCAGTACTTC. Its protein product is CASSSVAGYGEETQYF.

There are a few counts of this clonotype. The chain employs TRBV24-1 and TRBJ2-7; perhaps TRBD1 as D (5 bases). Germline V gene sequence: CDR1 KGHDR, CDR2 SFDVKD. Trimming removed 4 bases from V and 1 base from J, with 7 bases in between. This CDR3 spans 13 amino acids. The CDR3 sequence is CATSEPGSYEQYF. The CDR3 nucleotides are TGTGCCACCAGTGAGCCAGGGTCCTACGAGCAGTACTTC.

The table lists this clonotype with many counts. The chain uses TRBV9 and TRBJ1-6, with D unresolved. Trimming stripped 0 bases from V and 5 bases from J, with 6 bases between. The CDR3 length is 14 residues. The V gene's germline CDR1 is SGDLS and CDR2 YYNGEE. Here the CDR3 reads CASSVGGNNSPLHF. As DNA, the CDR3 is TGTGCCAGCAGCGTAGGAGGGAATAATTCACCCCTCCACTTT.

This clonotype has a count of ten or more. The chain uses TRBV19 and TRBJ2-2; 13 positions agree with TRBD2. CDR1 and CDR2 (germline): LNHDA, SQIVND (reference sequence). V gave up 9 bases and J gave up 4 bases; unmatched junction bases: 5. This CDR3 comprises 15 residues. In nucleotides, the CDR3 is TGTGCCAGGCTGGGACTAGCGGGATCCACCGGGGAGCTGTTTTTT. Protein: CARLGLAGSTGELFF.

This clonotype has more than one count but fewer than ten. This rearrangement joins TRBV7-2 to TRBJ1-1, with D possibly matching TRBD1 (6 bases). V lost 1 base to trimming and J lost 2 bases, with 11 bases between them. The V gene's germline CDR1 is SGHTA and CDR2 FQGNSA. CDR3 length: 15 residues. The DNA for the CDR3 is TGTGCCAGCAGCTTAGGGGGACAATTTAACACTGAAGCTTTCTTT. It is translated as CASSLGGQFNTEAFF. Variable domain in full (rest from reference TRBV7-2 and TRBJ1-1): GAGVSQSPSNKVTEKGKDVELRCDPISGHTALYWYRQSLGQGLEFLIYFQGNSAPDKSGLPSDRFSAERTGGSVSTLTIQRTQQEDSAVYLCASSLGGQFNTEAFFGQGTRLTVV.

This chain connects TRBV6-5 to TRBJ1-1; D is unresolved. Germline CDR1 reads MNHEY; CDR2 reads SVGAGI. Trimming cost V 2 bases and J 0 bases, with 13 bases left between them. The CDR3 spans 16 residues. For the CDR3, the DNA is TGTGCCAGCAGTTACGCACTGCCTCCCATGAACACTGAAGCTTTCTTT. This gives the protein CASSYALPPMNTEAFF.

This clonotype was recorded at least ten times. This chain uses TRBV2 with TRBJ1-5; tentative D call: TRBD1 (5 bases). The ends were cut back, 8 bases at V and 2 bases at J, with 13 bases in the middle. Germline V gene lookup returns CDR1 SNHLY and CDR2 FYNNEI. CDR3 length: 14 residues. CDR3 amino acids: CASWGGFGNQPQHF. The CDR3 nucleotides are TGTGCCAGCTGGGGCGGGTTCGGCAATCAGCCCCAGCATTTT.

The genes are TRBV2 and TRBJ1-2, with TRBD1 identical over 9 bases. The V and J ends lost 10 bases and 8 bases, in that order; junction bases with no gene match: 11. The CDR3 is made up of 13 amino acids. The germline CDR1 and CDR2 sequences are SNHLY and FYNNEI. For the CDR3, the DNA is TGTGCCACAATCCCGGGACAGGGTTACGGCTACACCTTC. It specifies CATIPGQGYGYTF.

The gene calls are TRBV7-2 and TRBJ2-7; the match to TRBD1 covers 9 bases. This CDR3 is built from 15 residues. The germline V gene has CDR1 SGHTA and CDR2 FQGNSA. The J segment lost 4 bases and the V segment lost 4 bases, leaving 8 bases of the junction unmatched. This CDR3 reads CASSYSTGGSYEQYF. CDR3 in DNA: TGTGCCAGCAGCTACTCGACAGGGGGTAGTTACGAGCAGTACTTC.

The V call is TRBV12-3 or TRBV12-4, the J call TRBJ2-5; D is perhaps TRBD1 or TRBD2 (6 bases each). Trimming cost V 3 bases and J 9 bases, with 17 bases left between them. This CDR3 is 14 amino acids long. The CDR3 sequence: CASSFKGGGQPQYF. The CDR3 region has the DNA TGTGCCAGCAGTTTTAAGGGGGGTGGGCAGCCCCAGTACTTC.

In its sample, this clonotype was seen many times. CDR3 DNA sequence: TGTGCCAGCAGCTTATCAGGGGTTGATGAAGCTTTCTTT. Protein: CASSLSGVDEAFF. The chain employs TRBV7-6 and TRBJ1-1, with D tentatively TRBD1 (6 bases). Germline V gives CDR1 SGHVS, CDR2 FNYEAQ. The CDR3 is 13 residues long. V was trimmed by 2 bases and J by 7 bases, leaving 11 bases between them.

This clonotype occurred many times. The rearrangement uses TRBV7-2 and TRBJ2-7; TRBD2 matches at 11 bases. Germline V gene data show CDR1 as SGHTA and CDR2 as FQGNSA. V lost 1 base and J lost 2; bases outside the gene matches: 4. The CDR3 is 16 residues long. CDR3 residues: CASSLGGTSGAYEQYF. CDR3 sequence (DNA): TGTGCCAGCAGCTTAGGCGGGACTAGCGGTGCCTACGAGCAGTACTTC. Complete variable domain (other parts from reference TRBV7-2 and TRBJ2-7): GAGVSQSPSNKVTEKGKDVELRCDPISGHTALYWYRQSLGQGLEFLIYFQGNSAPDKSGLPSDRFSAERTGGSVSTLTIQRTQQEDSAVYLCASSLGGTSGAYEQYFGPGTRLTVT.

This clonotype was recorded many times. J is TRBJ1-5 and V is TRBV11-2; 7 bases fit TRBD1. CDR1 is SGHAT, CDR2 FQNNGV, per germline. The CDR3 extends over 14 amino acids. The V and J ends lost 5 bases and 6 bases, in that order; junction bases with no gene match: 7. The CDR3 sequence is CASSPTGAGQPQHF. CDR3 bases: TGTGCCAGCAGCCCAACAGGGGCGGGTCAGCCCCAGCATTTT.

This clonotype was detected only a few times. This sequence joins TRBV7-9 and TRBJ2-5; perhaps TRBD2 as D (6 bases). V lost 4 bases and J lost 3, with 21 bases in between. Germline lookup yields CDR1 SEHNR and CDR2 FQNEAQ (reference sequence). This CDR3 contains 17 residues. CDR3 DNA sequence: TGTGCCAGCAGCTCCCCCCCCGCGGGAACTACAAAAGAGACCCAGTACTTC. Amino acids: CASSSPPAGTTKETQYF.

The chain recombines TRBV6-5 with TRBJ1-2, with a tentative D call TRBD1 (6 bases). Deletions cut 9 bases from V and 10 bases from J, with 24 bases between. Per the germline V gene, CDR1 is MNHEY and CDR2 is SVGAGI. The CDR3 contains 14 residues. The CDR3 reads CASGPSGGGYDYTF. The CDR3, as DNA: TGTGCCAGTGGCCCCTCGGGAGGGGGGTACGACTACACCTTC.

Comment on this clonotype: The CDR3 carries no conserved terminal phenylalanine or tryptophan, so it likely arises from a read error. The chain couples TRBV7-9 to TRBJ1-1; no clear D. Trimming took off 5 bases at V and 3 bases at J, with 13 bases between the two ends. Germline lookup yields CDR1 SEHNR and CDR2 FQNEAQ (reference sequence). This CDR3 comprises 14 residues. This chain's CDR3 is CASSQGTGDTEAFL. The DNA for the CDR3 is TGTGCCAGCAGCCAAGGTACGGGAGACACTGAAGCTTTCCTT.

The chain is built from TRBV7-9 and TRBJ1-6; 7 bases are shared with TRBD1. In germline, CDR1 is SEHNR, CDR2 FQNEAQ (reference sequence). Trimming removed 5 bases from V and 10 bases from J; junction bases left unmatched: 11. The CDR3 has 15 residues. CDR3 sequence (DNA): TGTGCCAGCAGCCCGACCTACACAGGGGCCTCACCCCTCCACTTT. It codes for CASSPTYTGASPLHF.

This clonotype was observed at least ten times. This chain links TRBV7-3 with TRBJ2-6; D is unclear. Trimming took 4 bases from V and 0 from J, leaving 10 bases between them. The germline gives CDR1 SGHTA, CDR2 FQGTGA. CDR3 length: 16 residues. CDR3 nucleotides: TGTGCCAGCAGCTCCGGAACGGTCTCTGGGGCCAACGTCCTGACTTTC. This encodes CASSSGTVSGANVLTF.

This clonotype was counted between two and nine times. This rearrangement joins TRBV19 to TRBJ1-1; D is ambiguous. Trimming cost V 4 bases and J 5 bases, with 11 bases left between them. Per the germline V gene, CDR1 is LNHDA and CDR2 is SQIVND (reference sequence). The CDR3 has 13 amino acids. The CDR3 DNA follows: TGTGCCAGTAGTAGTGACGTTTGGACTGAAGCTTTCTTT. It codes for CASSSDVWTEAFF.

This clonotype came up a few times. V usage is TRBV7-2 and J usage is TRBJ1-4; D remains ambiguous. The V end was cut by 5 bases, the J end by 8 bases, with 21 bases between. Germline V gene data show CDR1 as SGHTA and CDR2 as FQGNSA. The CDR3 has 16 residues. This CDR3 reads CASSSLGMAPGEKLFF. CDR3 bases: TGTGCCAGCAGCAGCTTGGGTATGGCACCCGGGGAAAAACTGTTTTTT.

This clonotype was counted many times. The CDR3 loop is CASSVAGKRDEKLFF. CDR3 bases: TGTGCCAGCAGCGTAGCGGGAAAACGAGATGAAAAACTGTTTTTT. The rearrangement links TRBV9 to TRBJ1-4; the D is unclear. Trimming stripped 0 bases from V and 6 bases from J, with 12 bases between. The CDR3 runs 15 residues. Germline CDR1 reads SGDLS; CDR2 reads YYNGEE. The full variable domain, rest sourced from reference TRBV9 and TRBJ1-4, is DSGVTQTPKHLITATGQRVTLRCSPRSGDLSVYWYQQSLDQGLQFLIQYYNGEERAKGNILERFSAQQFPDLHSELNLSSLELGDSALYFCASSVAGKRDEKLFFGSGTQLSVL.

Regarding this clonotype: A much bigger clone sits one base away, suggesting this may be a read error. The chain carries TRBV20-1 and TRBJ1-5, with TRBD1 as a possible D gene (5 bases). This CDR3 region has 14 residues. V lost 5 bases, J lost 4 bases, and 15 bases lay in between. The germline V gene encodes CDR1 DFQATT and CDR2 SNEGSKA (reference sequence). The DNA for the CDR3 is TGCAGTGCTTCCCTCGGGGGTCTTAATCAGCCCCAGCATTTT. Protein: CSASLGGLNQPQHF.

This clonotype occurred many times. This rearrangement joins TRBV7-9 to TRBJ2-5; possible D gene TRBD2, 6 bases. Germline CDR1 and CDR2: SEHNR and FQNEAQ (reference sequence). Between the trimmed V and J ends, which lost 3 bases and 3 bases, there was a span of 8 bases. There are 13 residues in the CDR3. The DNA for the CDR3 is TGTGCCAGCAGCTTTGGACTAAAAGAGACCCAGTACTTC. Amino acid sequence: CASSFGLKETQYF.

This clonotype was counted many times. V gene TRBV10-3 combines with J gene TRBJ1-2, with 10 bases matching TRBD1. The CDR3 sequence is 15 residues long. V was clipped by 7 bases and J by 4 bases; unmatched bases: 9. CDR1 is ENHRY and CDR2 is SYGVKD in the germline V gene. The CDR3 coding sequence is TGTGCCATCAAGACAGGGGGCTACAAGGGCTATGGCTACACCTTC. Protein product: CAIKTGGYKGYGYTF.

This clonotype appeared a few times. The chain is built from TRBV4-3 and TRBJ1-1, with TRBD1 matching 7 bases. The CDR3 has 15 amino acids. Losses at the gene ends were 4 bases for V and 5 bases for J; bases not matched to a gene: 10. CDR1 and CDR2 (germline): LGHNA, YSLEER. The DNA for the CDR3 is TGCGCCAGCAGCCGGAAGACAGGGACTAAGACTGAAGCTTTCTTT. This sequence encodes CASSRKTGTKTEAFF.

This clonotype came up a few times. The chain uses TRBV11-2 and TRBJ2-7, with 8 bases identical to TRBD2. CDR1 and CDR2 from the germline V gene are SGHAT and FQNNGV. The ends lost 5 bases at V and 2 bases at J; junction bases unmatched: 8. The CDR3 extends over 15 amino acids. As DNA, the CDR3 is TGTGCCAGCAGCGTTCTAGCGGGCTTAGCCTACGAGCAGTACTTC. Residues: CASSVLAGLAYEQYF.

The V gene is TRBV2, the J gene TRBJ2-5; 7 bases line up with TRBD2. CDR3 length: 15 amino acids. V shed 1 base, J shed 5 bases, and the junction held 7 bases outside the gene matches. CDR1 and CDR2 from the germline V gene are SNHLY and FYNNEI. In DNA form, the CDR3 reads TGTGCCAGCAGTGAAGAGAGGACTAGTTGGGAGACCCAGTACTTC. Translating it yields CASSEERTSWETQYF.

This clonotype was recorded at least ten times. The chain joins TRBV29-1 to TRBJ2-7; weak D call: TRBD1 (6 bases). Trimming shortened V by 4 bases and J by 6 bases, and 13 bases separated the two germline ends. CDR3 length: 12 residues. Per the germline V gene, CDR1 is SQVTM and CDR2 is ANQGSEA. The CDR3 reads CSVVPTGGEQYF. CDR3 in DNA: TGCAGCGTTGTCCCGACAGGCGGCGAGCAGTACTTC.

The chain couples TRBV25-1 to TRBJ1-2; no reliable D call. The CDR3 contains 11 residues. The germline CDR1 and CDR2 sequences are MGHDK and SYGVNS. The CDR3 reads CAQTLDNGYTF. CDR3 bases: TGTGCTCAGACTCTGGATAACGGCTACACCTTC.